This is a list of T cell receptor beta chains from one sample in a study of cytomegalovirus exposure and HLA in healthy donors. Using immunoSEQ multiplex PCR, the repertoire was profiled, and TCRdb retains in-frame clones only, with some absent. The sample shows about 160,000 clones, around 80% of them seen only once. Specimen: PBMCs. The receptors derive from a middle-aged man in good health and CMV-seronegative. Each CDR3 is given with its conserved first and last residue. D genes are given only for firm matches. The size entry is marked missing in some rows and otherwise reads once, few, many or a size class.

>once|-|TRBV4-2|TRBJ2-7
CASSQETSGSDYEQYF
TGTGCCAGCAGCCAAGAGACCTCCGGGAGCGACTACGAGCAGTACTTC
>-|-|TRBV7-2|TRBJ2-7
CASSSSYTTSEQYF
TGTGCCAGCAGCTCTAGTTATACCACGTCCGAGCAGTACTTC
>-|TRBD1|TRBV9|TRBJ1-1
CASSIRRDSEAFF
TGTGCCAGCAGCATAAGGAGGGACAGTGAAGCTTTCTTT
>once|-|TRBV19|TRBJ2-7
CASSETRLRREQYF
TGTGCCAGTAGCGAGACGAGACTAAGACGGGAGCAGTACTTC
>-|TRBD2|TRBV5-5|TRBJ2-1
CASSRLAGSYNEQFF
TGTGCCAGCAGCCGGCTAGCGGGCTCCTACAATGAGCAGTTCTTC
>-|-|TRBV5-4|TRBJ1-4
CASSARGSTNEKLFF
TGTGCCAGCAGCGCCAGGGGTTCAACTAATGAAAAACTGTTTTTT
>-|TRBD2|TRBV11-3|TRBJ2-1
CASSLTGGSSYNEQFF
TGTGCCAGCAGCTTAACCGGGGGGAGCTCCTACAATGAGCAGTTCTTC
>-|TRBD2|TRBV6-5|TRBJ2-2
CASRRAGGPGELFF
TGTGCCAGCAGAAGAGCGGGAGGTCCCGGGGAGCTGTTTTTT
>-|-|TRBV2|TRBJ2-7
CASSVPGNLGGEQYF
TGTGCCAGCAGTGTTCCGGGAAACCTCGGGGGTGAGCAGTACTTC
>-|-|TRBV5-6|TRBJ2-3
CASSLPSRDTQYF
TGTGCCAGCAGCTTGCCGAGCAGGGATACGCAGTATTTT
>-|TRBD1|TRBV6-5|TRBJ2-1
CASSPTGGSYNEQFF
TGTGCCAGCAGCCCGACAGGGGGCTCCTACAATGAGCAGTTCTTC
>once|TRBD1|TRBV13|TRBJ2-5
CASSFQGAETQYF
TGTGCCAGCAGCTTCCAGGGGGCAGAGACCCAGTACTTC
>few|TRBD2|TRBV29-1|TRBJ2-7
CSVEVGGRVEQYF
TGCAGCGTTGAGGTGGGCGGGAGAGTTGAGCAGTACTTC
>-|-|TRBV5-1|TRBJ2-2
CASSLEPGAVGELFF
TGCGCCAGCAGCTTGGAACCGGGAGCGGTCGGGGAGCTGTTTTTT
>-|TRBD1|TRBV6-1|TRBJ2-7
CASRQGAGEQYF
TGTGCCTCCCGACAGGGCGCCGGCGAGCAGTACTTC
>-|-|TRBV5-1|TRBJ2-5
CASSLGQSLAETQYF
TGCGCCAGCAGCTTGGGCCAGTCCTTGGCAGAGACCCAGTACTTC
>once|-|TRBV6-6|TRBJ2-7
CASSTGSGDVDEQYF
TGTGCCAGCAGTACTGGGTCAGGGGATGTCGACGAGCAGTACTTC
>-|TRBD1|TRBV5-6|TRBJ1-5
CASSVRDRGFRQPQHF
TGTGCCAGCAGCGTACGGGACAGGGGGTTTAGGCAGCCCCAGCATTTT
>-|-|TRBV4-1|TRBJ1-2
CASSQVSGVGYGYTF
TGCGCCAGCAGCCAGGTATCAGGGGTAGGTTATGGCTACACCTTC
>-|-|TRBV19|TRBJ1-3
CASRSTGSGNTIYF
TGTGCCAGTAGGTCGACAGGCTCTGGAAACACCATATATTTT
>-|TRBD1|TRBV28|TRBJ1-5
CASRQQGTGRPQHF
TGTGCCAGCAGGCAACAGGGGACAGGCCGCCCCCAGCATTTT
>-|TRBD2|TRBV6-5|TRBJ2-5
CASSPIAGAETQYF
TGTGCCAGCAGTCCGATAGCGGGAGCTGAGACCCAGTACTTC
>-|-|TRBV5-1|TRBJ2-4
CASSVEGERNSQYF
TGCGCCAGCAGCGTGGAGGGGGAAAGAAACAGTCAGTACTTC
>-|-|TRBV5-4|TRBJ2-6
CASSLVRPGANGLTF
TGTGCCAGCAGCTTGGTAAGACCTGGGGCCAACGGCCTGACTTTC
>-|-|TRBV28|TRBJ2-5
CASSLSGGRQETQYF
TGTGCCAGCAGTTTATCCGGGGGGCGTCAAGAGACCCAGTACTTC
>-|-|TRBV27|TRBJ1-5
CASSVGPSGQPQHF
TGTGCCAGCAGTGTGGGGCCCTCCGGTCAGCCCCAGCATTTT
>-|TRBD2|TRBV15|TRBJ2-2
CATSTTGGGRSSGELFF
TGTGCCACCAGCACCACCGGCGGCGGGAGGAGCTCCGGGGAGCTGTTTTTT
>-|-|TRBV28|TRBJ1-2
CASSLRTANYGYTF
TGTGCCAGCAGTTTACGGACTGCCAACTATGGCTACACCTTC
>-|-|TRBV11-2|TRBJ2-7
CASSLGARSSYEQYF
TGTGCCAGCAGCTTAGGAGCGCGTTCCTCCTACGAGCAGTACTTC
>few|TRBD1|TRBV5-1|TRBJ1-2
CASSLAGDRIYGYTF
TGCGCCAGCAGCTTGGCCGGGGACAGGATCTATGGCTACACCTTC
>-|-|TRBV15|TRBJ2-7
CATSRDGSGVGYEQYF
TGTGCCACCAGCAGAGATGGGTCGGGAGTCGGCTACGAGCAGTACTTC
>-|-|TRBV5-1|TRBJ1-5
CASSFGDSNQPQHF
TGCGCCAGCAGCTTCGGGGATAGCAATCAGCCCCAGCATTTT
>-|TRBD2|TRBV29-1|TRBJ2-5
CSVAAGGGETQYF
TGCAGCGTTGCAGCGGGAGGGGGAGAGACCCAGTACTTC
>-|-|TRBV19|TRBJ2-7
CASRTQGSGGEQYF
TGTGCCAGTAGGACACAGGGGAGCGGGGGCGAGCAGTACTTC
>-|-|TRBV7-2|TRBJ2-7
CASSLARGPYEQYF
TGTGCCAGCAGCTTAGCCAGGGGACCCTACGAGCAGTACTTC
>-|TRBD1|TRBV5-1|TRBJ1-5
CASSLGGQGSNQPQHF
TGCGCCAGCAGCTTGGGGGGACAGGGGAGCAATCAGCCCCAGCATTTT
>-|TRBD2|TRBV5-1|TRBJ2-1
CASSGGRAGEQFF
TGCGCCAGCAGCGGCGGGAGGGCGGGAGAGCAGTTCTTC
>-|-|TRBV29-1|TRBJ2-1
CSVVPSPGSRAVNEQFF
TGCAGCGTTGTACCCTCCCCGGGGTCCCGAGCAGTCAATGAGCAGTTCTTC
>-|-|TRBV4-1|TRBJ1-4
CASSQDREAQLFF
TGCGCCAGCAGCCAAGACAGGGAGGCCCAACTGTTTTTT
>-|TRBD2|TRBV19|TRBJ2-3
CASTSFKSASGRGTQYF
TGTGCCAGTACCAGCTTCAAATCGGCTAGCGGGAGAGGTACGCAGTATTTT
>once|TRBD2|TRBV10-3|TRBJ2-5
CAISHNGLAVQETQYF
TGTGCCATCAGCCACAATGGACTAGCGGTTCAAGAGACCCAGTACTTC
>-|-|TRBV5-6|TRBJ2-3
CASSFGRQHTDTQYF
TGTGCCAGCAGCTTCGGCAGACAGCACACAGATACGCAGTATTTT
>-|TRBD2|TRBV29-1|TRBJ2-1
CSVLPKREINNEQFF
TGCAGCGTCCTTCCGAAGCGGGAGATAAACAATGAGCAGTTCTTC
>-|-|TRBV2|TRBJ1-5
CASSLNRVSNQPQHF
TGTGCCAGCAGTCTGAACAGGGTTAGCAATCAGCCCCAGCATTTT